These 3 T cell receptor beta chains share one sample of origin, sequenced in a study of T cells after yellow fever vaccination. TCRdb reprocessed the 5' RACE reads via MiXCR and lists one record per CDR3 protein. The repertoire holds a few hundred thousand distinct CDR3 sequences, with roughly 20% as singletons. The sequencing used PBMCs, collected before the yellow fever booster vaccination. All receptors come from a man younger than 35 who received the YFV17D yellow fever vaccine.

This clonotype was recorded a few times. The chain recombines TRBV5-1 with TRBJ2-3, with 12 nucleotides matching TRBD1. With V trimmed by 4 bases and J by 3 bases, 6 bases remained unmatched. From germline, CDR1 is SGHRS and CDR2 YFSETQ. The CDR3 runs to 16 residues. CDR3 in amino acids: CASSTPGQGATDTQYF. CDR3 in DNA: TGCGCCAGCAGCACACCGGGACAGGGGGCAACAGATACGCAGTATTTT.

V gene TRBV5-1 combines with J gene TRBJ2-6, with TRBD1 matching 8 bases. The CDR3 runs 17 residues. CDR1 SGHRS and CDR2 YFSETQ come from the germline V gene. The J segment lost 3 bases and the V segment lost 7 bases, leaving 12 bases of the junction unmatched. CDR3 region: CASGRTQGAGGANVLTF. In DNA form, the CDR3 reads TGCGCCAGCGGGAGAACGCAGGGGGCAGGTGGGGCCAACGTCCTGACTTTC.

The chain uses TRBV5-1 and TRBJ2-1; TRBD2 matches at 8 bases. This CDR3 contains 15 residues. Germline V CDR1 and CDR2: SGHRS, YFSETQ. The junction had 11 bases not matched to a gene; V was cut back by 4 bases and J by 8 bases. CDR3 nucleotides: TGCGCCAGCAGCCTTACGGGACTAGGCGAGGATGAGCAGTTCTTC. Amino acid sequence: CASSLTGLGEDEQFF.